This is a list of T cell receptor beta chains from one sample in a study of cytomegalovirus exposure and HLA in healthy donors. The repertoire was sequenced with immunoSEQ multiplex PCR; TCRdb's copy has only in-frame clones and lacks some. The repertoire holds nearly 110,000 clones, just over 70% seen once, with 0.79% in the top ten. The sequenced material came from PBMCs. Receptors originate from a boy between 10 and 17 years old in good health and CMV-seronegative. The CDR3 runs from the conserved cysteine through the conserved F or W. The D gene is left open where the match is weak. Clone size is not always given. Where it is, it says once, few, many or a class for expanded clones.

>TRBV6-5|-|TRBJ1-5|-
CASSHSSSVQPQHF
TGTGCCAGCAGTCACTCGAGTTCGGTGCAGCCCCAGCATTTT
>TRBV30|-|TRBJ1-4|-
CAWRTVPDEKLFF
TGTGCCTGGAGGACAGTCCCGGATGAAAAACTGTTTTTT
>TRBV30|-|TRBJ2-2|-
CAWSLTPSTGELFF
TGTGCCTGGAGTCTGACACCGAGCACCGGGGAGCTGTTTTTT
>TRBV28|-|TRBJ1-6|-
CASSYWEGVSDSPLHF
TGTGCCAGCAGTTATTGGGAGGGGGTTTCGGATTCACCCCTCCACTTT
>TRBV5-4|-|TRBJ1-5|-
CASSIGRGQPQHF
TGTGCCAGCAGCATTGGTCGGGGTCAGCCCCAGCATTTT
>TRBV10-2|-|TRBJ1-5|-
CASRQSPPGDNQPQHF
TGCGCCAGCAGGCAATCTCCTCCGGGGGACAATCAGCCCCAGCATTTT
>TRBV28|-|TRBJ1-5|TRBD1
CASSEPQGSQPQHF
TGTGCCAGCAGTGAACCACAGGGGAGTCAGCCCCAGCATTTT
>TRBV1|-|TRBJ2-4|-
CTSSQLLAKNIQYF
TGCACCAGCAGCCAATTACTAGCCAAAAACATTCAGTACTTC
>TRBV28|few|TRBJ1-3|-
CASSLQGWAGNTIYF
TGTGCCAGCAGTTTGCAGGGCTGGGCTGGAAACACCATATATTTT
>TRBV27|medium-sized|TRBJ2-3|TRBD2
CASSSREGDTQYF
TGTGCCAGCAGTTCCCGGGAGGGTGATACGCAGTATTTT
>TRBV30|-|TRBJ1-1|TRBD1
CAWSRQGVILNTEAFF
TGTGCCTGGAGTCGACAGGGGGTTATTCTGAACACTGAAGCTTTCTTT
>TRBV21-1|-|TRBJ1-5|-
CASSKVSPGQRKNNQPQHF
TGTGCCAGCAGCAAAGTGAGCCCCGGACAGCGCAAGAACAATCAGCCCCAGCATTTT
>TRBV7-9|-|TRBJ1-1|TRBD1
CASRTQGAEAFF
TGTGCCAGCAGGACACAGGGGGCTGAAGCTTTCTTT
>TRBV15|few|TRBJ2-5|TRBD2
CATSTSGSKRETQYF
TGTGCCACCAGCACTAGCGGGAGTAAAAGAGAGACCCAGTACTTC
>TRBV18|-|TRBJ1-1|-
CASSSGSLNTEAFF
TGTGCCAGCTCTTCGGGATCCTTGAACACTGAAGCTTTCTTT
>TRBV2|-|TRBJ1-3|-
CASRGTAYDYSGNTIYF
TGTGCCAGCAGGGGTACAGCTTATGACTACTCTGGAAACACCATATATTTT
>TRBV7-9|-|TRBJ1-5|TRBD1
CASSPLPPGTDYSNQPQHF
TGTGCCAGCAGCCCCCTTCCCCCCGGGACAGACTATAGCAATCAGCCCCAGCATTTT
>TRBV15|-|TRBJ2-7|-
CATSAGYAYEQYF
TGTGCCACCAGTGCGGGATACGCCTACGAGCAGTACTTC
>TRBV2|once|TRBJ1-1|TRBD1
CASSRGQAEAFF
TGTGCCAGCAGTAGGGGACAGGCTGAAGCTTTCTTT
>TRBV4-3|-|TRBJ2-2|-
CASSQDPLYTGELFF
TGCGCCAGCAGCCAAGATCCCTTATACACCGGGGAGCTGTTTTTT
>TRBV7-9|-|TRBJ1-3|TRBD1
CASSSDREAGNTIYF
TGTGCCAGCAGCTCGGACAGGGAGGCTGGAAACACCATATATTTT
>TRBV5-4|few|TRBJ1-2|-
CASSVDSFYTF
TGTGCCAGCAGCGTGGACAGCTTCTACACCTTC
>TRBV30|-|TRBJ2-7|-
CAWRGGVGEQYF
TGTGCCTGGAGAGGGGGAGTGGGCGAGCAGTACTTC
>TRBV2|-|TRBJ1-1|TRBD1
CASSAFSGQVNTEAFF
TGTGCCAGCAGTGCTTTCTCGGGACAGGTAAACACTGAAGCTTTCTTT
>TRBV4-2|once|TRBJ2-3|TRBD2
CASSRLAGGATDTQYF
TGTGCCAGCAGCCGCCTAGCGGGGGGGGCCACAGATACGCAGTATTTT
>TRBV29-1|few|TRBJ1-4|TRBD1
CSVTGQFNEKLFF
TGCAGCGTTACGGGACAGTTTAATGAAAAACTGTTTTTT
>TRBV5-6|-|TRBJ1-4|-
CASSIGGAEEKLFF
TGTGCCAGCAGCATTGGGGGGGCTGAGGAAAAACTGTTTTTT
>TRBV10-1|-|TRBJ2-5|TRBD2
CASSSGGRGETQYF
TGCGCCAGTTCCTCCGGCGGGAGGGGGGAGACCCAGTACTTC
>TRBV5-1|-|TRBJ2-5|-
CASSPRGRQETQYF
TGCGCCAGCAGCCCACGGGGTCGCCAAGAGACCCAGTACTTC
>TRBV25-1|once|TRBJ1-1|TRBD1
CASSGRDRGLATEAFF
TGTGCCAGCAGTGGCCGGGACAGGGGGCTCGCCACTGAAGCTTTCTTT
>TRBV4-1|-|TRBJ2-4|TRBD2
CASSHRPGTSGGPLENIQYF
TGCGCCAGCAGCCATCGTCCCGGGACTAGCGGGGGCCCGTTGGAAAACATTCAGTACTTC
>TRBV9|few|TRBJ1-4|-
CASSGYTGVEEKLFF
TGTGCCAGCAGCGGTTATACGGGGGTTGAAGAAAAACTGTTTTTT
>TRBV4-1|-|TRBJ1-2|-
CASKRDTSNYGYTF
TGCGCCAGCAAGAGGGACACTTCTAACTATGGCTACACCTTC
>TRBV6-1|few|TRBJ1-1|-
CASRVQGGTEAFF
TGTGCCAGCAGGGTCCAGGGAGGAACTGAAGCTTTCTTT
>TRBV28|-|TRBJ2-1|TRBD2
CASSPGLAGATWLYNEQFF
TGTGCCAGCAGTCCCGGACTAGCGGGAGCCACCTGGCTCTACAATGAGCAGTTCTTC
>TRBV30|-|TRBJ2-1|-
CAWSMDSYNEQFF
TGTGCCTGGAGTATGGACAGTTACAATGAGCAGTTCTTC
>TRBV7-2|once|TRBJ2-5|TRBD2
CASSLAFSGRAGETQYF
TGTGCCAGCAGCTTAGCGTTTAGCGGGAGGGCCGGTGAGACCCAGTACTTC
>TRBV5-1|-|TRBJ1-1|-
CASSLVGGNTEAFF
TGCGCCAGCAGCTTGGTTGGGGGCAACACTGAAGCTTTCTTT
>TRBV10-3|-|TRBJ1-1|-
CAISGPGGSHTEAFF
TGTGCCATCAGTGGACCCGGGGGGTCGCACACTGAAGCTTTCTTT
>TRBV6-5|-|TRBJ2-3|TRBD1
CASSSGTASTDTQYF
TGTGCCAGCAGCTCCGGGACAGCTAGCACAGATACGCAGTATTTT
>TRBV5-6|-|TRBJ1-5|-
CASSATDSNQPQHF
TGTGCCAGCAGCGCCACAGATAGCAATCAGCCCCAGCATTTT
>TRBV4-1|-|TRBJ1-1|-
CASSLYGDINTEAFF
TGCGCCAGCAGCCTCTACGGGGATATCAACACTGAAGCTTTCTTT
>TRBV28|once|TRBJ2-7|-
CASSLVASRGYEQYF
TGTGCCAGCAGTTTAGTAGCCTCCCGGGGGTACGAGCAGTACTTC
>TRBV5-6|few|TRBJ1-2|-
CASSLAMGLPRWGYTF
TGTGCCAGCAGCTTGGCGATGGGGCTACCTCGTTGGGGCTACACCTTC
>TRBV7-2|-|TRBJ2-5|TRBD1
CASSPGGQQETQYF
TGTGCCAGCAGCCCAGGGGGACAGCAAGAGACCCAGTACTTC
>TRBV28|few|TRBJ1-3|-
CASSFGDNSGNTIYF
TGTGCCAGCAGTTTTGGGGACAACTCTGGAAACACCATATATTTT
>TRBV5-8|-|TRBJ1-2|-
CASSLVNWGDYGYTF
TGTGCCAGTAGCTTGGTCAATTGGGGAGACTATGGCTACACCTTC
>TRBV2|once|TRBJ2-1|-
CASSPIEGWEFF
TGTGCCAGCAGCCCTATAGAGGGCTGGGAGTTCTTC
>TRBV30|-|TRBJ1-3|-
CAHTRGSGNTIYF
TGTGCCCACACCCGAGGCTCTGGAAACACCATATATTTT
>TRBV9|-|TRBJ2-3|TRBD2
CASGTGRAGTDTQYF
TGTGCCAGCGGAACGGGGAGGGCCGGAACAGATACGCAGTATTTT
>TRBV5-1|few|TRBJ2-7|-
CASSLGQTLSYEQYF
TGCGCCAGCAGCTTGGGGCAAACCCTCTCCTACGAGCAGTACTTC
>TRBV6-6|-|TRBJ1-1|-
CASSLGSPMNTEAFF
TGTGCCAGCAGTCTAGGTAGTCCTATGAACACTGAAGCTTTCTTT
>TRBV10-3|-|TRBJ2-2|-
CAISERGAPTGELFF
TGTGCCATCAGTGAGCGGGGTGCACCCACCGGGGAGCTGTTTTTT
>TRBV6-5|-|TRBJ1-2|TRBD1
CASSRTTGGGYGYTF
TGTGCCAGCAGTCGGACCACAGGGGGCGGCTATGGCTACACCTTC
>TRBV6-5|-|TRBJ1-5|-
CASRPGGSNQPQHF
TGTGCCAGCAGGCCCGGAGGATCCAATCAGCCCCAGCATTTT
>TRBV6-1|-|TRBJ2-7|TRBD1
CASSLQGASTYEQYF
TGTGCCAGCAGTTTACAGGGGGCATCAACCTACGAGCAGTACTTC
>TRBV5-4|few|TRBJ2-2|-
CASSGSPGGFGELFF
TGTGCCAGCAGCGGATCCCCCGGGGGATTTGGGGAGCTGTTTTTT